The 14 T cell receptor beta chains listed next were all sequenced from one sample in a study of Ad26.COV2.S vaccination and SARS-CoV-2 variants. Generated by immunoSEQ multiplex PCR, the TCRdb table keeps only in-frame clones and is missing some. The sample records some 400,000 clones, around 91% being singletons. The treatment was: about 20 received Ad26.COV2.S at low or high dose, single or two shots; roughly 5 received placebo; per-sample allocation not given. The samples date from day 63 after the first vaccine or placebo injection. The source material was peripheral blood, sampled in a trial of Ad26.COV2.S vaccine versus placebo. The origin of the receptors is a person aged 18-65 years who received the Ad26.COV2.S COVID-19 vaccine or a placebo.

The V gene is TRBV11-2, the J gene TRBJ2-7; D tentatively fits TRBD1 or TRBD2 (6 bases each). The CDR3 extends over 15 amino acids. Looked up from germline, CDR1 is SGHAT and CDR2 is FQNNGV. With 4 bases removed from V and 6 bases from J, the gap between germline ends came to 19 bases. The CDR3 loop reads CASSSKGGGSGEQYF. CDR3 coding DNA: TGTGCCAGCAGCTCCAAAGGGGGAGGCTCCGGCGAGCAGTACTTC.

The chain couples TRBV3-1 (or the pseudogene TRBV3-2) to TRBJ2-5; D tentatively fits TRBD1 or TRBD2 (5 bases each). CDR1 and CDR2 from the germline V gene are LGHDT and YNNKEL (reference sequence). Trimming left V 1 base short and J 5 bases short, with 17 bases between. The CDR3 totals 16 residues. In DNA, the CDR3 is TGTGCCAGCAGCCAAGTTTCAGGGAGAAGTAGTGAGACCCAGTACTTC. It yields the protein CASSQVSGRSSETQYF.

In the case of this clone: The sample holds other DNA sequences that translate to the same CDR3. V is TRBV6-4 and J is TRBJ2-3; TRBD2 matches 10 bases. The V segment lost 0 bases and the J segment 2 bases; nucleotides outside the gene matches: 2. The CDR3 totals 16 residues. Germline CDR1 reads MRHNA; CDR2 reads SNTAGT. CDR3 in amino acids: CASSDSSGRATDTQYF. DNA of the CDR3: TGTGCCAGCAGTGACTCGAGCGGGAGGGCCACAGATACGCAGTATTTT.

J is TRBJ2-3 and V is TRBV6-4, with D perhaps TRBD2 (6 bases). V dropped 6 bases and J dropped 0 bases, with 10 bases sitting between them. The germline gives CDR1 MRHNA, CDR2 SNTAGT. The CDR3 has 14 amino acids. The CDR3 DNA reads as TGTGCCAGCAGCCGGAGGGCCAGCACAGATACGCAGTATTTT. Translating gives CASSRRASTDTQYF.

This sequence joins TRBV19 and TRBJ2-1, with D perhaps TRBD2 (5 bases). The V gene's germline CDR1 is LNHDA and CDR2 SQIVND (reference sequence). The CDR3 is 16 amino acids. V was cut by 7 bases and J by 0 bases, with 16 bases left in between. The DNA of the CDR3 is TGTGCCAGTAAAGTATCCTCGGGGAGCTCCTACAATGAGCAGTTCTTC. Translated: CASKVSSGSSYNEQFF.

Regarding this clone: A junction end diverges from the germline sequence, so it may reflect a read error. This sequence joins TRBV3-1 (or the pseudogene TRBV3-2) and TRBJ2-1; D is ambiguous. The CDR3 has 13 residues. Germline assignment: CDR1 LGHDT and CDR2 YNNKEL (reference sequence). CDR3 nucleotides: TGTGCCACCAGCTCGGACTCCTACAATGAGCAGTTCTTC. This gives the protein CATSSDSYNEQFF.

The chain employs TRBV9 and TRBJ2-2, with D perhaps TRBD2 (6 bases). CDR1 and CDR2 (germline): SGDLS, YYNGEE. Trimming left V 4 bases short and J 3 bases short, with 16 bases between. The CDR3 is 16 amino acids. The CDR3 protein is CASSRGPGVDTGELFF. DNA of the CDR3: TGTGCCAGCAGCCGGGGACCGGGAGTTGACACCGGGGAGCTGTTTTTT.

V and J are TRBV2 and TRBJ2-1; D is uncertain. CDR3 length: 15 amino acids. V lost 1 base to trimming and J lost 0 bases, with 7 bases between them. CDR1 is SNHLY and CDR2 is FYNNEI in the germline V gene. The CDR3 is CASSEGRSSYNEQFF. CDR3 bases: TGTGCCAGCAGTGAAGGGCGGAGCTCCTACAATGAGCAGTTCTTC.

This clone was recorded once. This rearrangement joins TRBV6-4 to TRBJ1-1; D gene uncertain. The CDR3 loop spans 13 amino acids. The germline V and J ends were trimmed by 3 bases and 4 bases, with 9 bases remaining between them. Per germline, CDR1 MRHNA and CDR2 SNTAGT. The CDR3 here is CASSESSGTEAFF. CDR3 coding DNA: TGTGCCAGCAGTGAATCGAGTGGCACTGAAGCTTTCTTT.

This clone was detected only once. The chain links TRBV5-8 to TRBJ1-4; TRBD1 aligns across 8 bases. J lost 7 bases, V lost 6 bases, and 11 bases had no gene match. Germline V gene data show CDR1 as SGHTS and CDR2 as YDEGEE. CDR3 length equals 15 residues. CDR3 protein: CASIRQGTRSEKLFF. The DNA of the CDR3 is TGTGCCAGCATCCGACAGGGGACCCGATCTGAAAAACTGTTTTTT.

The chain joins TRBV29-1 to TRBJ2-7; TRBD2 agrees at 10 bases. Germline V lookup: CDR1 SQVTM, CDR2 ANQGSEA. Germline trimming cut 1 base from V and 4 bases from J; bases unmatched to any gene: 7. CDR3 length equals 15 residues. The CDR3: CSVEAPGLAQYEQYF. DNA for the CDR3: TGCAGCGTTGAAGCACCGGGACTAGCGCAATACGAGCAGTACTTC.

This chain uses TRBV7-6 with TRBJ2-2; TRBD1 matches 9 bases. Trimming at V came to 5 bases and at J to 5 bases, leaving 3 bases not matched to a gene. This CDR3 has 14 residues. Per germline, CDR1 SGHVS and CDR2 FNYEAQ. CDR3 in amino acids: CASSGQGWTGELFF. DNA for the CDR3: TGTGCCAGCAGCGGACAGGGGTGGACCGGGGAGCTGTTTTTT.

The chain uses TRBV5-8 and TRBJ1-1, with D hard to call. The CDR3 extends over 12 amino acids. V lost 0 bases, J lost 5 bases, and 5 bases lay in between. Germline values: CDR1 SGHTS, CDR2 YDEGEE. CDR3 bases: TGTGCCAGCAGCTTGGAACTGACTGAAGCTTTCTTT. It encodes CASSLELTEAFF.

The V and J genes are TRBV15 and TRBJ1-6; 7 positions agree with TRBD1. Germline CDR1 reads LNHNV; CDR2 reads YYDKDF (reference sequence). With V trimmed by 6 bases and J by 6 bases, 8 bases remained unmatched. This CDR3 has 15 amino acids. The CDR3 loop is CATRTGSIANSPLHF. Written as DNA, the CDR3 is TGTGCCACCAGGACAGGGTCGATAGCTAATTCACCCCTCCACTTT.